The rows below give T cell receptor beta chains drawn from one sample of a study of T cell changes during pregnancy in multiple sclerosis. Some clones are missing from TCRdb's copy, which holds only in-frame ones; the method was immunoSEQ multiplex PCR. This repertoire shows some 47,000 clones, 80% to 90% found once; its top ten account for 8% to 9.5%. The material was CD8+ T cells from peripheral blood mononuclear cells, obtained in the second trimester of pregnancy. The source is a female donor with multiple sclerosis, enrolled in a pregnancy study. Both conserved end residues are part of each CDR3. Fields, in order: CDR3 protein, V gene, CDR3 length.

CDR3 protein: CASSKQGWETGANVLTF
V gene: TRBV14
CDR3 length: 17

CDR3 protein: CASSDESSYEQYF
V gene: TRBV6-1
CDR3 length: 13

CDR3 protein: CASRSQQPDREETQYF
V gene: TRBV27
CDR3 length: 16

CDR3 protein: CASSAPGSQGLRETQYF
V gene: TRBV28
CDR3 length: 17

CDR3 protein: CASTLNYHTEAFF
V gene: TRBV5-4
CDR3 length: 13

CDR3 protein: CASSFLSYEQYF
V gene: TRBV7-9
CDR3 length: 12

CDR3 protein: CASSITDTGELFF
V gene: TRBV19
CDR3 length: 13

CDR3 protein: CASSPGGDEQFF
V gene: TRBV5-6
CDR3 length: 12

CDR3 protein: CASSAGGLSDSPLHF
V gene: TRBV9
CDR3 length: 15

CDR3 protein: CASSVALPDRGDGYTF
V gene: TRBV9
CDR3 length: 16

CDR3 protein: CAWSRGTDTEAFF
V gene: TRBV30
CDR3 length: 13

CDR3 protein: CASSLGGGQPQHF
V gene: TRBV7-2
CDR3 length: 13

CDR3 protein: CASSIGQGTDTQYF
V gene: TRBV27
CDR3 length: 14

CDR3 protein: CASGLAYEQYF
V gene: TRBV6-5
CDR3 length: 11

CDR3 protein: CASSDRQSNQPQHF
V gene: TRBV27
CDR3 length: 14

CDR3 protein: CASSNDRGRSYEQYF
V gene: TRBV11-2
CDR3 length: 15

CDR3 protein: CASSYATNSYEQYF
V gene: TRBV6-6
CDR3 length: 14

CDR3 protein: CASSLRGNSYEQYF
V gene: TRBV5-8
CDR3 length: 14

CDR3 protein: CASRSPVGQGEQYF
V gene: TRBV7-9
CDR3 length: 14

CDR3 protein: CASSFGEGWHYGYTF
V gene: TRBV27
CDR3 length: 15

CDR3 protein: CASNRGDRYGYTF
V gene: TRBV21-1
CDR3 length: 13

CDR3 protein: CASSLVIGGPMNTEAFF
V gene: TRBV7-8
CDR3 length: 17

CDR3 protein: CAGSGDRGEQYF
V gene: TRBV5-8
CDR3 length: 12

CDR3 protein: CASSLARGTAPTDTQYF
V gene: TRBV7-9
CDR3 length: 17

CDR3 protein: CASSPPGGSNTEAFF
V gene: TRBV2
CDR3 length: 15

CDR3 protein: CASSLALQGGTDTQYF
V gene: TRBV11-2
CDR3 length: 16

CDR3 protein: CASSTTAQGTEAFF
V gene: TRBV11-3
CDR3 length: 14

CDR3 protein: CASSLGGQAYYGYTF
V gene: TRBV13
CDR3 length: 15

CDR3 protein: CSVVTLYEQYF
V gene: TRBV29-1
CDR3 length: 11

CDR3 protein: CASSHLGGQETQYF
V gene: TRBV7-7
CDR3 length: 14

CDR3 protein: CASSLGDAQPQHF
V gene: TRBV5-6
CDR3 length: 13